The 28 T cell receptor beta chains below come from one sample, sequenced in a study of CD8 T cells in ankylosing spondylitis. MiXCR was run by TCRdb on the 5' RACE reads, yielding one entry per CDR3 protein. The top ten hold more than 10% of the sample, which has roughly 130,000 distinct CDR3 sequences, 7% seen once. Sequencing was done on a sample of blood, either unsorted or a sorted T cell fraction (not recorded which). Receptors were obtained from a male donor with ankylosing spondylitis or in good health (not recorded which).

This clonotype was observed at least ten times. This sequence joins TRBV20-1 and TRBJ2-7, with 7 bases identical to TRBD2. Germline V gene data show CDR1 as DFQATT and CDR2 as SNEGSKA (reference sequence). Trimming removed 5 bases from V and 0 bases from J; junction bases left unmatched: 7. The CDR3 sequence is 14 residues long. The CDR3 is CSASKRDYSYEQYF. The CDR3, as DNA: TGCAGTGCTTCCAAGCGGGACTACTCCTACGAGCAGTACTTC.

The chain combines TRBV20-1 with TRBJ2-4; D call uncertain. In germline, CDR1 is DFQATT, CDR2 SNEGSKA (reference sequence). V lost 4 bases and J 0 bases, leaving 10 bases between the germline ends. The CDR3 runs to 14 residues. Here the CDR3 reads CSATQALAKNIQYF. The CDR3 DNA is TGCAGTGCTACCCAGGCACTAGCCAAAAACATTCAGTACTTC.

This chain joins TRBV30 and TRBJ1-1, with 7 positions matching TRBD1. Germline CDR1 is GTSNPN and CDR2 is SVGIG (reference sequence). V was clipped by 1 base and J by 3 bases; unmatched bases: 2. CDR3 length: 13 residues. The CDR3 reads CAWSGQGDTEAFF. The CDR3, as DNA: TGTGCCTGGAGTGGACAGGGTGACACTGAAGCTTTCTTT.

This clonotype came up many times. The chain has TRBV7-2 and TRBJ2-3, with TRBD2 matching 9 bases. This CDR3 comprises 14 residues. The germline gives CDR1 SGHTA, CDR2 FQGNSA. Trimming took 5 bases from V and 6 from J; bases not matched to a gene: 6. CDR3 DNA: TGTGCCAGCAGCACCAACGGACTAGCGGATACGCAGTATTTT. Translating gives CASSTNGLADTQYF.

This clonotype was counted ten times or more. The CDR3 sequence: CSARDGTYNEQFF. In nucleotides, the CDR3 is TGCAGTGCTAGAGATGGGACATACAATGAGCAGTTCTTC. The V and J genes are TRBV20-1 and TRBJ2-1, with D perhaps TRBD1 (6 bases). The germline V gene encodes CDR1 DFQATT and CDR2 SNEGSKA (reference sequence). The CDR3 sequence is 13 residues long. The ends were cut back, 0 bases at V and 4 bases at J, with 7 bases in the middle.

This clonotype showed up many times. V and J are TRBV20-1 and TRBJ1-3; D not certain. This CDR3 comprises 13 residues. V was shortened by 4 bases and J by 0 bases, with 7 bases between the two germline ends. Germline V gene sequence: CDR1 DFQATT, CDR2 SNEGSKA (reference sequence). CDR3: CSANGRSGNTIYF. In DNA form, the CDR3 reads TGCAGTGCTAACGGCCGCTCTGGAAACACCATATATTTT.

This clonotype was detected many times. The CDR3 DNA is TGCGCCAGCAGCTTGGAATTAAATCAGCCCCAGCATTTT. Encoded protein: CASSLELNQPQHF. The V call is TRBV5-1, the J call TRBJ1-5; D is unresolved. CDR1 SGHRS and CDR2 YFSETQ come from the germline V gene. Trimming pared 0 bases from V and 4 bases from J, leaving 5 bases between. The CDR3 contains 13 residues.

This clonotype has ten or more counts. The rearrangement links TRBV9 to TRBJ2-7, with D possibly matching TRBD2 (5 bases). Germline V gene lookup returns CDR1 SGDLS and CDR2 YYNGEE. The V and J ends lost 4 bases and 3 bases respectively, with 20 bases between them. The CDR3 covers 16 residues. The chain's CDR3 is CASSYSEGTGSYEQYF. CDR3 sequence (DNA): TGTGCCAGCAGCTATAGTGAGGGTACGGGAAGCTACGAGCAGTACTTC.

This clonotype came up many times. The genes are TRBV3-1 and TRBJ2-1, with 9 bases identical to TRBD2. Germline V lookup: CDR1 LGHDT, CDR2 YNNKEL (reference sequence). Unmatched junction bases numbered 7, after V lost 4 bases and J lost 3 bases. The CDR3 is 16 amino acids. In DNA, the CDR3 is TGTGCCAGCAGCCCCGGACTAGCGATGAACTACAATGAGCAGTTCTTC. This codes for CASSPGLAMNYNEQFF.

This clonotype has ten or more counts. V usage is TRBV20-1 and J usage is TRBJ1-1, with D tentatively TRBD1 (6 bases). Germline V gives CDR1 DFQATT, CDR2 SNEGSKA (reference sequence). There are 16 residues in the CDR3. Trimming removed 6 bases from V and 1 base from J, with 21 bases in between. The DNA for the CDR3 is TGCAGTGCCGAACCCCGGGAGGGGGGGCCGAACACTGAAGCTTTCTTT. Translating it yields CSAEPREGGPNTEAFF.

This clonotype was counted at least ten times. This chain connects TRBV2 to TRBJ2-1; D not resolved. Germline CDR1 SNHLY, CDR2 FYNNEI. The CDR3 contains 9 residues. The germline V and J ends were trimmed by 10 bases and 7 bases, with 5 bases remaining between them. The CDR3 coding sequence is TGTGCCACCGCGAATGAGCAGTTCTTC. It is translated as CATANEQFF.

This clonotype was counted at least ten times. CDR3 DNA sequence: TGTGCCAGCAGTTTTGTGGGTCGGGATCAGCCCCAGCATTTT. It specifies CASSFVGRDQPQHF. The J gene is TRBJ1-5, the V gene TRBV12-3 or TRBV12-4; no firm D call. Trimming removed 3 bases from V and 5 bases from J, with 11 bases in between. The CDR3 has 14 amino acids.

This clonotype was picked up many times. V usage is TRBV20-1 and J usage is TRBJ2-7; 10 nucleotides match TRBD1. In germline, CDR1 is DFQATT, CDR2 SNEGSKA (reference sequence). The CDR3 is 14 residues long. V gave up 5 bases and J gave up 5 bases; unmatched junction bases: 9. The CDR3 DNA reads as TGCAGTGCTGGGGACCGGGACAGGGGTAACGAGCAGTACTTC. Translation gives CSAGDRDRGNEQYF.

This clonotype has a count of ten or more. The gene calls are TRBV20-1 and TRBJ2-1; 8 positions agree with TRBD2. There are 15 residues in the CDR3. Germline V lookup: CDR1 DFQATT, CDR2 SNEGSKA (reference sequence). The V gene end was trimmed by 1 base and the J gene end by 7 bases; junction bases not matched to a gene: 9. CDR3 in DNA: TGCAGTGCTAGAGCATCGCGGGGGGCCGGGAATGAGCAGTTCTTC. This encodes CSARASRGAGNEQFF.

This chain connects TRBV7-6 to TRBJ2-1; 9 bases map to TRBD1. Germline V gives CDR1 SGHVS, CDR2 FNYEAQ. The ends lost 3 bases at V and 4 bases at J; junction bases unmatched: 13. The CDR3 covers 18 residues. CDR3 sequence reads: CASSFGTGSWVDYNEQFF. Written as DNA, the CDR3 is TGTGCCAGCAGCTTTGGGACAGGGTCATGGGTCGATTACAATGAGCAGTTCTTC. Using reference TRBV7-6 and TRBJ2-1 for the parts outside the CDR3, the full variable domain is GAGVSQSPRYKVTKRGQDVALRCDPISGHVSLYWYRQALGQGPEFLTYFNYEAQQDKSGLPNDRFSAERPEGSISTLTIQRTEQRDSAMYRCASSFGTGSWVDYNEQFFGPGTRLTVL.

This clonotype was counted many times. The gene calls are TRBV7-3 and TRBJ2-3; maybe TRBD2 (6 bases). CDR1 SGHTA and CDR2 FQGTGA come from the germline V gene. The CDR3 extends over 14 amino acids. V shed 5 bases and J shed 2 bases, with 11 bases lying between them. The CDR3 DNA reads TGTGCCAGCAGCCAAAGGGACTTCACAGATACGCAGTATTTT. This sequence encodes CASSQRDFTDTQYF.

This clonotype appeared many times. The V gene is TRBV12-3 or TRBV12-4, the J gene TRBJ2-3, with D unresolved. Trimming pared 3 bases from V and 5 bases from J, leaving 12 bases between. The CDR3 runs 14 residues. The CDR3 sequence: CASSFIGPEDTQYF. The CDR3 DNA follows: TGTGCCAGCAGTTTCATAGGGCCGGAAGATACGCAGTATTTT.

At least ten counts were recorded for this clonotype. The chain couples TRBV20-1 to TRBJ2-3; possibly TRBD1 for D (5 bases). CDR1 is DFQATT, CDR2 SNEGSKA, per germline (reference sequence). Trimming cost V 6 bases and J 4 bases, with 11 bases left between them. The CDR3 covers 12 residues. Here the CDR3 reads CSAPQGADTQYF. CDR3 sequence (DNA): TGCAGTGCCCCCCAGGGTGCAGATACGCAGTATTTT.

This clonotype was picked up many times. The rearrangement joins TRBV5-6 to TRBJ2-1, with 7 bases lining up with TRBD2. The ends lost 1 base at V and 3 bases at J; junction bases unmatched: 4. CDR3 length: 15 residues. Per the germline V gene, CDR1 is SGHDT and CDR2 is YYEEEE. The CDR3, as DNA: TGTGCCAGCAGCTTGATGGGGGGGATCTACAATGAGCAGTTCTTC. This translates into CASSLMGGIYNEQFF.

In its sample, this clonotype was seen many times. This chain connects TRBV29-1 to TRBJ2-6; tentatively, D is TRBD1 (5 bases). CDR3 size: 14 residues. The V and J ends lost 5 bases and 0 bases respectively, with 8 bases between them. Germline V gives CDR1 SQVTM, CDR2 ANQGSEA. CDR3: CSVRGSSGANVLTF. CDR3 DNA sequence: TGCAGCGTTAGGGGCAGCTCTGGGGCCAACGTCCTGACTTTC.

As concerns this clonotype: Given a much more abundant clone one base away, this may be a read error. The CDR3 reads CASQGVGYEQHF. CDR3 DNA sequence: TGTGCCAGCCAGGGAGTGGGCTACGAGCAGCACTTC. The chain joins TRBV28 to TRBJ2-7, with D perhaps matching TRBD1 or TRBD2 (5 bases each). Germline V gene data show CDR1 as MDHEN and CDR2 as SYDVKM. The CDR3 consists of 12 residues.

Ten or more counts support this clonotype. The rearrangement joins TRBV3-1 to TRBJ1-2; D perhaps matches TRBD1 (6 bases). Germline loops: CDR1 LGHDT, CDR2 YNNKEL (reference sequence). V dropped 4 bases and J dropped 1 base, with 13 bases sitting between them. This CDR3 is built from 15 residues. In DNA, the CDR3 is TGTGCCAGCAGCCTCCGGGGGGGCAGTAACTATGGCTACACCTTC. It yields the protein CASSLRGGSNYGYTF.

This clonotype was counted many times. The chain combines TRBV10-3 with TRBJ1-1, with D uncertain. The germline CDR1 and CDR2 sequences are ENHRY and SYGVKD. The CDR3 is 12 amino acids. V was trimmed by 7 bases and J by 5 bases, leaving 11 bases between them. The CDR3 region has the DNA TGTGCCATCAAGGCGGGAAAGACTGAAGCTTTCTTT. The encoded protein is CAIKAGKTEAFF.

At least ten counts were recorded for this clonotype. This chain connects TRBV3-1 to TRBJ1-1; 7 bases match TRBD1. Germline CDR1 and CDR2: LGHDT and YNNKEL (reference sequence). CDR3 length equals 15 residues. Trimming cost V 2 bases and J 1 base; bases outside gene matches: 4. The CDR3 spells CASSQRTGGNTEAFF. The CDR3 region has the DNA TGTGCCAGCAGCCAACGGACAGGCGGGAACACTGAAGCTTTCTTT.

The V and J genes are TRBV5-1 and TRBJ2-1; TRBD1 matches at 9 bases. Per the germline V gene, CDR1 is SGHRS and CDR2 is YFSETQ. Unmatched junction bases numbered 5, after V lost 4 bases and J lost 0 bases. The CDR3 length is 16 residues. The CDR3 sequence: CASSHGTGSSYNEQFF. The CDR3 bases are TGCGCCAGCAGCCACGGGACAGGGAGCTCCTACAATGAGCAGTTCTTC.

The table lists this clonotype with many counts. This chain uses TRBV12-3 or TRBV12-4 with TRBJ2-3, with 14 bases aligning to TRBD2. This CDR3 has 15 residues. V shed 6 bases, J shed 7 bases, and the junction held 6 bases outside the gene matches. The CDR3 DNA reads TGTGCCAGCAGCCCGACTAGCGGGAGGGGAAATACGCAGTATTTT. Translating it yields CASSPTSGRGNTQYF.

In its sample, this clonotype was seen a few times. This chain uses TRBV11-1 with TRBJ2-6; no reliable D call. The V end was cut by 0 bases, the J end by 0 bases, with 15 bases between. The CDR3 is 19 residues long. The germline CDR1 and CDR2 sequences are SGHAT and FQDESV (reference sequence). Here the CDR3 reads CASSLARRVYGSGANVLTF. DNA of the CDR3: TGTGCCAGCAGCTTAGCGCGTAGGGTTTACGGCTCTGGGGCCAACGTCCTGACTTTC.

This clonotype was detected ten times or more. This rearrangement joins TRBV20-1 to TRBJ2-7; D is unresolved. The CDR3 contains 14 residues. CDR1 is DFQATT and CDR2 is SNEGSKA in the germline V gene (reference sequence). V gave up 5 bases and J gave up 1 base, with 15 bases separating them. Here the CDR3 reads CSAHAESESYEQYF. CDR3 nucleotides: TGCAGTGCTCATGCGGAGTCAGAGTCCTACGAGCAGTACTTC.